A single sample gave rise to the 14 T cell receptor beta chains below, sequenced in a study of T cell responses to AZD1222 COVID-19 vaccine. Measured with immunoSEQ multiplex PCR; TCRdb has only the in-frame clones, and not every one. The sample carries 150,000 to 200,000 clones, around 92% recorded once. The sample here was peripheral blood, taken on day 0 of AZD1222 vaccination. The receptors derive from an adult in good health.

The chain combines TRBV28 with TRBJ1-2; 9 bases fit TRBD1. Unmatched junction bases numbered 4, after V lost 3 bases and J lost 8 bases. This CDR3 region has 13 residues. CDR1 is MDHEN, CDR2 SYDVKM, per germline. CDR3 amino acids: CASSFRQGGGYTF. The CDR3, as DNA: TGTGCCAGCAGTTTTCGACAGGGGGGAGGCTACACCTTC.

CDR3 DNA sequence: TGTGCCAGCAGTTTTTCAGGGGGACATGAAGCTTTCTTT. Protein product: CASSFSGGHEAFF. V is TRBV27 and J is TRBJ1-1; the match to TRBD1 covers 7 bases. Germline CDR1 reads MNHEY; CDR2 reads SMNVEV (reference sequence). The length of the CDR3 is 13 residues. V shed 3 bases, J shed 7 bases, and the junction held 5 bases outside the gene matches.

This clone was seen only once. As DNA, the CDR3 is TGTGCCACCAGTGATGAGGGACGGAGAGAAAAACTGTTTTTT. Translated, it gives CATSDEGRREKLFF. The chain links TRBV24-1 to TRBJ1-4, with D maybe TRBD1 (5 bases). In germline, CDR1 is KGHDR, CDR2 SFDVKD. V was trimmed by 3 bases and J by 8 bases, leaving 12 bases between them. The CDR3 is 14 residues long.

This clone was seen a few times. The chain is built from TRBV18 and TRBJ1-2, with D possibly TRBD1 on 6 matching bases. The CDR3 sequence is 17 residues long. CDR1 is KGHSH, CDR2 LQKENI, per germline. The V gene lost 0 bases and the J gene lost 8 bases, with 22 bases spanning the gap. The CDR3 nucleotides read TGTGCCAGCTCACCACCGATGGGGGGGGCCCTGTCAAGGGGCTACACCTTC. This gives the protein CASSPPMGGALSRGYTF.

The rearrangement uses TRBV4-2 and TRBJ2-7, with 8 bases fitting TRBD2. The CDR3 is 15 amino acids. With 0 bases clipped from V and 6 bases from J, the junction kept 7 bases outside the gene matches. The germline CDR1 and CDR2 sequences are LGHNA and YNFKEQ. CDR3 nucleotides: TGTGCCAGCAGCCAAGAGACAAGCGGGAGTATCGAGCAGTACTTC. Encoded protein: CASSQETSGSIEQYF.

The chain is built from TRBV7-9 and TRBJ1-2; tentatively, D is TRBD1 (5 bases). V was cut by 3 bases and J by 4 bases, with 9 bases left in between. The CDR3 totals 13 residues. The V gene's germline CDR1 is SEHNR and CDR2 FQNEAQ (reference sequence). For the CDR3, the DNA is TGTGCCAGCAGCTTGCAGGACATCTATGGCTACACCTTC. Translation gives CASSLQDIYGYTF. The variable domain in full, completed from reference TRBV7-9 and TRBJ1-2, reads DTGVSQNPRHKITKRGQNVTFRCDPISEHNRLYWYRQTLGQGPEFLTYFQNEAQLEKSRLLSDRFSAERPKGSFSTLEIQRTEQGDSAMYLCASSLQDIYGYTFGSGTRLTVV.

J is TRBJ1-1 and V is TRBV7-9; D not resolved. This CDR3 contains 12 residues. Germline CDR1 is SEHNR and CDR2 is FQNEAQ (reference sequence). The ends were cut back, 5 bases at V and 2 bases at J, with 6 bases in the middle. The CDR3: CASSRKNTEAFF. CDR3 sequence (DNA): TGTGCCAGCAGCCGAAAAAACACTGAAGCTTTCTTT.

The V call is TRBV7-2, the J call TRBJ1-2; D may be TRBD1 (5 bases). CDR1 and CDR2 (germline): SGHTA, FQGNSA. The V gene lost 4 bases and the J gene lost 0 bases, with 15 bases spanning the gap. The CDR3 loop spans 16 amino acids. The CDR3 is CASSSQEGEPNYGYTF. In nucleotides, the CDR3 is TGTGCCAGCAGCTCCCAAGAAGGGGAGCCTAACTATGGCTACACCTTC. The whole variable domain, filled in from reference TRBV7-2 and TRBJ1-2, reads GAGVSQSPSNKVTEKGKDVELRCDPISGHTALYWYRQSLGQGLEFLIYFQGNSAPDKSGLPSDRFSAERTGGSVSTLTIQRTQQEDSAVYLCASSSQEGEPNYGYTFGSGTRLTVV.

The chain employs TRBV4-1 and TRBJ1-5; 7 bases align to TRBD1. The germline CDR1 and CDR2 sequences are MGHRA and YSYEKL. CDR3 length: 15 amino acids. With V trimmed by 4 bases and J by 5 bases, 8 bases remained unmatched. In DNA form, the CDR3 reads TGCGCCAGCAGCCGGTCGACAGGGAGGTATCAGCCCCAGCATTTT. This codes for CASSRSTGRYQPQHF.

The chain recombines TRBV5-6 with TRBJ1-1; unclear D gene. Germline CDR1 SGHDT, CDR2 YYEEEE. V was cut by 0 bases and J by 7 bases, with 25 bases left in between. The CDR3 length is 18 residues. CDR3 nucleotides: TGTGCCAGCAGCTTGGCCCCCGAGGTCATCCTCACTTCAGGTGAAGCTTTCTTT. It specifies CASSLAPEVILTSGEAFF.

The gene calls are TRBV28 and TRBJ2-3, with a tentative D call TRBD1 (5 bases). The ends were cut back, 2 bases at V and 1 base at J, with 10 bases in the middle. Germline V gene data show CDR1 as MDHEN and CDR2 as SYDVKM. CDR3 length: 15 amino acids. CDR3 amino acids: CASSLERGGTDTQYF. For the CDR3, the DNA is TGTGCCAGCAGTTTAGAAAGGGGCGGCACAGATACGCAGTATTTT. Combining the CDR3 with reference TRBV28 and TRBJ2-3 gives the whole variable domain DVKVTQSSRYLVKRTGEKVFLECVQDMDHENMFWYRQDPGLGLRLIYFSYDVKMKEKGDIPEGYSVSREKKERFSLILESASTNQTSMYLCASSLERGGTDTQYFGPGTRLTVL.

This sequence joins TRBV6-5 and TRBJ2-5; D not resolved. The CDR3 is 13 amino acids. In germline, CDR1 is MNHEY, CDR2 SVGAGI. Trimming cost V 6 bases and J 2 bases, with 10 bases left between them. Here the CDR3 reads CASRAVPQETQYF. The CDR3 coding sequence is TGTGCCAGCAGGGCGGTTCCACAAGAGACCCAGTACTTC.

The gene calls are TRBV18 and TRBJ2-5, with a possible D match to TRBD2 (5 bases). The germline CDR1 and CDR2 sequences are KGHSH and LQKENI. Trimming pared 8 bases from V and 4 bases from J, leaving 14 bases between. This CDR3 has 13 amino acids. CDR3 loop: CASTIRTLETQYF. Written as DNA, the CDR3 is TGTGCCAGCACCATTCGGACTCTAGAGACCCAGTACTTC.

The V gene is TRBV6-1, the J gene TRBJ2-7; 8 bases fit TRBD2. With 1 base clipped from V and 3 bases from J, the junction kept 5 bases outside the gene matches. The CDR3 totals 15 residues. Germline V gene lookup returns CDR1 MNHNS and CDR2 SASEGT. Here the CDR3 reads CASSEGAGAFYEQYF. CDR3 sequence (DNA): TGTGCCAGCAGTGAAGGAGCGGGAGCATTCTACGAGCAGTACTTC.